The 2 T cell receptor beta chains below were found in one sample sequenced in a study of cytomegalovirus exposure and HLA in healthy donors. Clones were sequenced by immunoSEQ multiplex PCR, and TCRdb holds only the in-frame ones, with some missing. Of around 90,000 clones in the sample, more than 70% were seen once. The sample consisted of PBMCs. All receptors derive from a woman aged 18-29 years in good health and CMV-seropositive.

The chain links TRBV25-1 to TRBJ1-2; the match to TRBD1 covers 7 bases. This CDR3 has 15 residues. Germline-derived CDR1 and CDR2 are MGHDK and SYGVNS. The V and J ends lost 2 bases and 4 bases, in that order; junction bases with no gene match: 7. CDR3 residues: CASSEEGDSVYGYTF. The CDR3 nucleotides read TGTGCCAGCAGTGAAGAAGGGGACAGCGTCTATGGCTACACCTTC.

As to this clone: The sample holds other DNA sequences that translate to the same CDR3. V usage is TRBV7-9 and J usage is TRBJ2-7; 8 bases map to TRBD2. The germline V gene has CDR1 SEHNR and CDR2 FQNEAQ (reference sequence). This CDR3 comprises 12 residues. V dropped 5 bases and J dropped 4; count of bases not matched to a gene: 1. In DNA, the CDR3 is TGTGCCAGCAGCCGCGGGGGGTACGAGCAGTACTTC. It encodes CASSRGGYEQYF.